The 3 T cell receptor beta chains below all came from one sample that was sequenced in a study of long-term antiretroviral therapy in people with HIV. The immunoSEQ assay was v3.0, run at survey level. Generated by immunoSEQ multiplex PCR, the TCRdb table keeps only in-frame clones and is missing some. The sample records fewer than 45,000 clones, approximately 81% being singletons. The input for sequencing was unsorted PBMCs, taken 2.8 years before starting antiretroviral therapy. These TCRs come from a woman between 25 and 40 years old with HIV.

The chain joins TRBV7-2 to TRBJ1-4; 8 bases align to TRBD1. J lost 8 bases, V lost 2 bases, and 4 bases had no gene match. There are 14 residues in the CDR3. Germline V CDR1 and CDR2: SGHTA, FQGNSA. CDR3 nucleotides: TGTGCCAGCAGCTTATACAGGGGGGGCGAAAAACTGTTTTTT. It encodes CASSLYRGGEKLFF.

The genes are TRBV2 and TRBJ1-1, with 10 bases matching TRBD1. V lost 10 bases to trimming and J lost 5 bases; unmatched junction nucleotides: 7. The CDR3 extends over 13 amino acids. In germline, CDR1 is SNHLY, CDR2 FYNNEI. CDR3 sequence: CANVRDRGTEAFF. For the CDR3, the DNA is TGTGCCAACGTCCGGGACAGGGGAACTGAAGCTTTCTTT.

This chain joins TRBV11-2 and TRBJ2-3, with D possibly being TRBD2 (6 bases). The length of the CDR3 is 17 residues. Germline V gene sequence: CDR1 SGHAT, CDR2 FQNNGV. The V end was cut by 5 bases, the J end by 1 base, with 19 bases between. The CDR3 bases are TGTGCCAGCAGCCCTCGGGGGTACGGGGTGGGCACAGATACGCAGTATTTT. Protein sequence: CASSPRGYGVGTDTQYF.